This T cell receptor (beta chain) was sequenced in a study of CD8 T cell repertoires and HIV-1 epitope variants. Study at large: Each of Twenty-five Gag and Nef epitope peptides stimulated a separate culture. Control wells had CMV/EBV/flu peptides, negative Ebola AY9, or no peptide.

Trimming at V came to 7 bases and at J to 3 bases, leaving 5 bases not matched to a gene. The CDR3 has 15 amino acids. Looked up from germline, CDR1 is MNHEY and CDR2 is SVGAGI. Sequencing was performed with immunoSEQ multiplex PCR; in TCRdb, only in-frame clones are kept and a portion is missing. The repertoire holds about 3,500 clones, under 80% seen once, with roughly 45% in the top ten. This clone ranks as medium-sized. Its antigen remains unidentified. This rearrangement joins TRBV6-5 to TRBJ2-1; 11 bases are a match to TRBD2. The sample was cultured CD8+ T cells derived from PBMCs. This TCR derives from a male donor with HIV. CDR3 coding DNA: TGTGCCAGCAACTTACTAGCGGGGGACTACAATGAGCAGTTCTTC. Its protein is CASNLLAGDYNEQFF.